This TCR beta chain comes out of a study of T cell repertoires in cytomegalovirus infection. Study overall: From public TCR beta signatures came an indication of both CMV infection and matching HLA type.

Study conclusions and caveats: The ex vivo response was dominated by HLA-C-restricted CMV-specific TCR beta clonotypes.

From the reads, TCRdb called clonotypes with MiXCR, one entry per CDR3 protein. Of 200,000 to 300,000 distinct CDR3 sequences in the sample, about 12% are singletons; the top ten hold under 2%. V lost 7 bases and J lost 2, with 10 bases in between. The CDR3 sequence is 12 residues long. Germline CDR1 is DFQATT and CDR2 is SNEGSKA (reference sequence). This clonotype was seen only a few times. Its antigen is currently unknown. The gene calls are TRBV20-1 and TRBJ2-3, with TRBD2 as a possible D gene (6 bases). Specimen: PBMCs. This sequence originates from a human donor in good health (CMV status not recorded). Some clones in this sample may be carry-over from other donors' samples. The CDR3 nucleotides read TGCAGTGGGGGACTCACCACAGATACGCAGTATTTT. This translates into CSGGLTTDTQYF.